The 4 T cell receptor beta chains listed next were all sequenced from one sample in a study of shared clonotypes between healthy human individuals. Terminally differentiated effector memory CD45RA+ cells were excluded by CCR7 positive selection of CD45RO-negative cells. Profiling relied on immunoSEQ multiplex PCR, and the TCRdb table lists in-frame clones only, not all of them. Altogether about 2.1 million clones are present, 93% being singletons, with the ten largest covering roughly 1.7%. Sequencing used naive CD8+ T cells from PBMCs. These receptors originate from a man aged 18 to 30 in good health. Some clones in this sample may be carry-over from other donors' samples.

Worth noting for this clone: Within the sample, other DNA sequences also encode this same CDR3. J is TRBJ1-4 and V is TRBV9, with D possibly being TRBD1 (6 bases). The CDR3 is made up of 15 amino acids. CDR1 and CDR2 (germline): SGDLS, YYNGEE. V was clipped by 2 bases and J by 3 bases, with 11 bases between them. For the CDR3, the DNA is TGTGCCAGCAGCGTCGGGGGGGCATCTAATGAAAAACTGTTTTTT. Protein product: CASSVGGASNEKLFF.

This clone came up a few times. This sample also contains other DNA sequences that code for the same CDR3. The gene calls are TRBV9 and TRBJ1-5; D uncertain. Deletions cut 4 bases from V and 0 bases from J, with 8 bases between. The CDR3 covers 14 residues. The germline CDR1 and CDR2 sequences are SGDLS and YYNGEE. The CDR3 DNA sequence: TGTGCCAGCAGCCCGGGAGGTAGCAATCAGCCCCAGCATTTT. It codes for CASSPGGSNQPQHF.

The rearrangement links TRBV28 to TRBJ2-5; a weak D match, TRBD1 (6 bases). The J call may not be correct, given that the DNA end is closer to TRBJ2-7. This CDR3 has 14 residues. Germline CDR1 MDHEN, CDR2 SYDVKM. In nucleotides, the CDR3 is TGTGCCAGCAGTTTTCAAACAGGGTCCTACGAGCAGTACTTC. It translates to CASSFQTGSYEQYF.

J is TRBJ1-2 and V is TRBV12-5, with D perhaps matching TRBD1 (6 bases). Germline lookup yields CDR1 LGHNT and CDR2 FRNRAP. The ends were cut back, 5 bases at V and 6 bases at J, with 19 bases in the middle. This CDR3 spans 15 amino acids. CDR3 DNA: TGTGCTAGTGGTCACGGGACATCCCGCGCCCATGGCTACACCTTC. It translates to CASGHGTSRAHGYTF.